One and the same sample provided the 30 T cell receptor beta chains below, sequenced in a study of Ad26.COV2.S vaccination and SARS-CoV-2 variants (dated by TCRdb to about 2021). The library was made by the immunoSEQ multiplex PCR assay. TCRdb's version of the immuneACCESS table is confined to in-frame rearrangements and falls short of the full clone set. An unresolved V gene accounts for under half of the shortfall where checked; the remainder is of unknown origin. In all, the sample holds some 420,000 clones, and roughly 90% of those were seen once. Around 3.6% of the sample lies in the top ten. The treatment or condition label for this specimen denotes: approximately 18 received Ad26.COV2.S at low or high dose, single or two shots; about 5 received placebo; per-sample allocation not given. For vaccine and placebo recipients, repertoires were sequenced using samples collected on day 63 after the first injection.

The source was peripheral blood, collected in a trial of Ad26.COV2.S vaccine versus placebo. Source of these receptors: a person between 18 and 60 years old who received the Ad26.COV2.S COVID-19 vaccine or a placebo.

For this clone: The sample holds other DNA sequences that translate to the same CDR3. The CDR3 coding sequence is TGTGCCAGCAGTCTAGGATACGAGCAGTACTTC. This codes for CASSLGYEQYF. This chain links TRBV27 with TRBJ2-7, with D unclear. This CDR3 region has 11 residues. V gave up 5 bases and J gave up 4 bases, with 6 bases separating them. Germline CDR1 reads MNHEY; CDR2 reads SMNVEV (reference sequence).

J is TRBJ1-1 and V is TRBV5-1, with D perhaps matching TRBD1 (5 bases). There are 15 residues in the CDR3. Germline assignment: CDR1 SGHRS and CDR2 YFSETQ. Trimming cost V 0 bases and J 3 bases, with 12 bases left between them. CDR3 DNA sequence: TGCGCCAGCAGCTTGGAACCTGGACATTACACTGAAGCTTTCTTT. This translates into CASSLEPGHYTEAFF. Combining the CDR3 with reference TRBV5-1 and TRBJ1-1 gives the whole variable domain KAGVTQTPRYLIKTRGQQVTLSCSPISGHRSVSWYQQTPGQGLQFLFEYFSETQRNKGNFPGRFSGRQFSNSRSEMNVSTLELGDSALYLCASSLEPGHYTEAFFGQGTRLTVV.

CDR3 nucleotide sequence: TGTGCCAGCAGTGAAGCGAAGGGGGCGGTATATGAGCAGTTCTTC. Translated, it gives CASSEAKGAVYEQFF. V is TRBV6-1 and J is TRBJ2-1; 7 nucleotides match TRBD1. V trimming: 0 bases; J trimming: 8 bases; junction bases outside the gene matches: 7. The germline V gene encodes CDR1 MNHNS and CDR2 SASEGT. The CDR3 covers 15 residues.

This chain connects TRBV4-1 to TRBJ1-3; D is possibly TRBD1 (5 bases). From germline, CDR1 is MGHRA and CDR2 YSYEKL. The CDR3 spans 15 residues. Trimming took off 1 base at V and 4 bases at J, with 11 bases between the two ends. The CDR3 sequence: CASSQGQGTGNTIYF. The CDR3 bases are TGCGCCAGCAGCCAAGGGCAGGGAACGGGAAACACCATATATTTT.

The rearrangement links TRBV2 to TRBJ1-6, with unresolved D. Per germline, CDR1 SNHLY and CDR2 FYNNEI. The CDR3 runs to 13 residues. The V and J ends lost 7 bases and 14 bases respectively, with 18 bases between them. CDR3 in DNA: TGTGCCAGCATTGGGGATCCCCACCCGGCCCTCCACTTT. Translated: CASIGDPHPALHF.

V is TRBV11-2 and J is TRBJ2-1; the D gene is possibly TRBD2 (5 bases). The CDR3 is 14 residues long. The germline V gene has CDR1 SGHAT and CDR2 FQNNGV. The V end was cut by 3 bases, the J end by 7 bases, with 13 bases between. The CDR3 bases are TGTGCCAGCAGCTTGGACCCGCGGGTGAATGAGCAGTTCTTC. Translation gives CASSLDPRVNEQFF.

The DNA for the CDR3 is TGTGCCAGCAGTCAAAAAAGGACTAGCGTGGGCGATGAGCAGTTCTTC. It encodes CASSQKRTSVGDEQFF. This chain uses TRBV5-6 with TRBJ2-1, with TRBD2 identical over 9 bases. V dropped 5 bases and J dropped 8; count of bases not matched to a gene: 14. Germline V gene lookup returns CDR1 SGHDT and CDR2 YYEEEE. CDR3 length equals 16 residues. The full variable domain, completed using reference TRBV5-6 and TRBJ2-1, is DAGVTQSPTHLIKTRGQQVTLRCSPKSGHDTVSWYQQALGQGPQFIFQYYEEEERQRGNFPDRFSGHQFPNYSSELNVNALLLGDSALYLCASSQKRTSVGDEQFFGPGTRLTVL.

J is TRBJ2-1 and V is TRBV28; maybe TRBD2 (5 bases). V lost 5 bases to trimming and J lost 2 bases, with 13 bases between them. From germline, CDR1 is MDHEN and CDR2 SYDVKM. The CDR3 length is 15 residues. The CDR3 nucleotides are TGTGCCAGCAGTGGCGGGCGAGCCGCCTACAATGAGCAGTTCTTC. Protein: CASSGGRAAYNEQFF.

V usage is TRBV10-2 and J usage is TRBJ2-1, with D possibly matching TRBD2 (5 bases). CDR1 is WSHSY and CDR2 is SAAADI in the germline V gene. CDR3 length: 15 amino acids. V shed 8 bases and J shed 0 bases, with 14 bases lying between them. The CDR3 bases are TGCGCCAGCCGAACCCGGGGAAGCTCCTACAATGAGCAGTTCTTC. Protein product: CASRTRGSSYNEQFF.

This chain connects TRBV19 to TRBJ2-1, with a possible D match to TRBD1 (5 bases). V was trimmed by 8 bases and J by 0 bases, leaving 17 bases between them. The germline V gene has CDR1 LNHDA and CDR2 SQIVND (reference sequence). The CDR3 runs 16 residues. As DNA, the CDR3 is TGTGCCAGTTCTTTTGGGGCCAGGAGCTCCTACAATGAGCAGTTCTTC. Translated, it gives CASSFGARSSYNEQFF.

The V gene is TRBV7-2, the J gene TRBJ2-7; possibly TRBD1 for D (5 bases). Germline CDR1 is SGHTA and CDR2 is FQGNSA. V gave up 5 bases and J gave up 1 base, with 15 bases separating them. This CDR3 has 15 amino acids. CDR3 sequence reads: CASSLYRNVSYEQYF. The CDR3, as DNA: TGTGCCAGCAGCCTATACAGGAATGTGTCCTACGAGCAGTACTTC.

The chain recombines TRBV27 with TRBJ2-7; no reliable D call. The CDR3 runs 13 residues. V gave up 2 bases and J gave up 3 bases, with 8 bases separating them. Per germline, CDR1 MNHEY and CDR2 SMNVEV (reference sequence). Here the CDR3 reads CASSLQTNYEQYF. Here the CDR3 DNA reads TGTGCCAGCAGTTTACAAACAAACTACGAGCAGTACTTC.

V is TRBV5-8 and J is TRBJ2-1; 15 nucleotides match TRBD2. Losses at the gene ends were 4 bases for V and 9 bases for J; bases not matched to a gene: 5. The CDR3 is 15 residues long. Germline-derived CDR1 and CDR2 are SGHTS and YDEGEE. The CDR3 here is CASSGGLAGGREQFF. The CDR3 DNA reads as TGTGCCAGCAGCGGGGGACTAGCGGGGGGACGTGAGCAGTTCTTC.

The V gene is TRBV2, the J gene TRBJ2-4, with D perhaps TRBD1 (5 bases). The CDR3 consists of 14 residues. V dropped 2 bases and J dropped 4 bases, with 9 bases sitting between them. From germline, CDR1 is SNHLY and CDR2 FYNNEI. Here the CDR3 reads CASSEMGLKNIQYF. CDR3 nucleotide sequence: TGTGCCAGCAGTGAAATGGGGCTGAAAAACATTCAGTACTTC.

V and J are TRBV3-1 (or the pseudogene TRBV3-2) and TRBJ2-5, with 7 bases aligning to TRBD2. This CDR3 is 14 amino acids long. The junction had 4 bases not matched to a gene; V was cut back by 2 bases and J by 4 bases. The germline gives CDR1 LGHDT, CDR2 YNNKEL (reference sequence). CDR3 sequence reads: CASSQSAGVETQYF. The DNA for the CDR3 is TGTGCCAGCAGCCAATCGGCGGGGGTAGAGACCCAGTACTTC.

The V call is TRBV28, the J call TRBJ2-7; 7 bases are shared with TRBD2. The CDR3 is 18 amino acids. Germline CDR1 and CDR2: MDHEN and SYDVKM. V lost 4 bases and J lost 4; bases outside the gene matches: 19. The CDR3 here is CASSYASPAWGGEYEQYF. The CDR3, as DNA: TGTGCCAGCAGTTACGCCTCCCCGGCCTGGGGGGGGGAATACGAGCAGTACTTC.

The rearrangement links TRBV7-6 to TRBJ2-2; unclear D gene. V gave up 3 bases and J gave up 1 base, with 12 bases separating them. This CDR3 contains 16 residues. The germline CDR1 and CDR2 sequences are SGHVS and FNYEAQ. DNA of the CDR3: TGTGCCAGCAGCTTTGAAGGGATCCGGAACACCGGGGAGCTGTTTTTT. Protein: CASSFEGIRNTGELFF.

The chain is built from TRBV28 and TRBJ2-1, with 11 bases that match TRBD2. The V gene end was trimmed by 1 base and the J gene end by 4 bases; junction bases not matched to a gene: 0. CDR1 MDHEN and CDR2 SYDVKM come from the germline V gene. CDR3 length: 15 amino acids. The CDR3 nucleotides are TGTGCCAGCAGTTTATTAGCGGGGGGGTACAATGAGCAGTTCTTC. Its protein product is CASSLLAGGYNEQFF.

The chain is built from TRBV5-6 and TRBJ2-2; 8 bases align to TRBD1. The germline V gene has CDR1 SGHDT and CDR2 YYEEEE. There are 16 residues in the CDR3. Trimming removed 0 bases from V and 5 bases from J; junction bases left unmatched: 6. This CDR3 is CASSLEGQVVTGELFF. The DNA of the CDR3 is TGTGCCAGCAGCTTGGAGGGACAGGTTGTAACCGGGGAGCTGTTTTTT.

This sequence joins TRBV11-1 and TRBJ1-2; the D gene is possibly TRBD1 (6 bases). The CDR3 totals 13 residues. V was trimmed by 5 bases and J by 7 bases, leaving 14 bases between them. In germline, CDR1 is SGHAT, CDR2 FQDESV (reference sequence). The CDR3 DNA reads as TGTGCCAGCAGCCAAAGGGGGGGGTCTGGCTACACCTTC. Encoded protein: CASSQRGGSGYTF.

The gene calls are TRBV27 and TRBJ2-4; 8 bases are a match to TRBD1. CDR1 and CDR2 from the germline V gene are MNHEY and SMNVEV (reference sequence). The CDR3 runs to 14 residues. V dropped 6 bases and J dropped 3; count of bases not matched to a gene: 4. The CDR3 sequence: CASSGQGNKNIQYF. The DNA for the CDR3 is TGTGCCAGCAGCGGACAGGGCAACAAAAACATTCAGTACTTC.

This chain joins TRBV28 and TRBJ1-5; no definite D call. CDR1 and CDR2 (germline): MDHEN, SYDVKM. Trimming cost V 4 bases and J 4 bases, with 5 bases left between them. The CDR3 totals 12 residues. CDR3 sequence (DNA): TGTGCCAGCAGTTCTAAAAATCAGCCCCAGCATTTT. Encoded protein: CASSSKNQPQHF.

This clone was counted only a few times. The V call is TRBV5-1, the J call TRBJ1-2; D may be TRBD1 (6 bases). Germline V gene data show CDR1 as SGHRS and CDR2 as YFSETQ. The CDR3 covers 14 residues. Trimming took off 0 bases at V and 2 bases at J, with 8 bases between the two ends. CDR3 bases: TGCGCCAGCAGCTTGGGAACAGGGAACTATGGCTACACCTTC. This translates into CASSLGTGNYGYTF.

This chain links TRBV6-5 with TRBJ2-7; D call uncertain. With 2 bases removed from V and 5 bases from J, the gap between germline ends came to 4 bases. The germline V gene has CDR1 MNHEY and CDR2 SVGAGI. The CDR3 spans 11 residues. The CDR3 reads CASSYVDEQYF. The CDR3 bases are TGTGCCAGCAGTTACGTCGACGAGCAGTACTTC.

Many counts were recorded for this clone. As DNA, the CDR3 is TGTGCCAGCAGTTCGACGGACTCTGGGGCCAACGTCCTGACTTTC. Translated: CASSSTDSGANVLTF. The chain carries TRBV6-6 and TRBJ2-6, with D uncertain. The CDR3 length is 15 residues. V was shortened by 4 bases and J by 0 bases, with 7 bases between the two germline ends. Germline assignment: CDR1 MNHNY and CDR2 SVGAGI (reference sequence).

The rearrangement joins TRBV4-1 to TRBJ2-1; 9 bases align to TRBD2. V was pared by 7 bases and J by 8 bases, with 15 bases of the junction left unmatched. The germline V gene encodes CDR1 MGHRA and CDR2 YSYEKL. The CDR3 loop spans 16 amino acids. Written as DNA, the CDR3 is TGCGCCAGCAACACCCCCCTAGCGGGGAGTAGGGATGAGCAGTTCTTC. This encodes CASNTPLAGSRDEQFF.

The V gene is TRBV7-9, the J gene TRBJ2-3, with D hard to call. The CDR3 totals 11 residues. V lost 8 bases and J 7 bases, leaving 10 bases between the germline ends. Germline assignment: CDR1 SEHNR and CDR2 FQNEAQ (reference sequence). The CDR3 nucleotides are TGTGCCAGCTCCGGCCCGCATACGCAGTATTTT. The encoded protein is CASSGPHTQYF.

The chain employs TRBV18 and TRBJ1-1; TRBD1 might be the D (5 bases). Per germline, CDR1 KGHSH and CDR2 LQKENI. Trimming pared 3 bases from V and 4 bases from J, leaving 18 bases between. There are 16 residues in the CDR3. The CDR3 DNA reads as TGTGCCAGCTCACCGATAGGGTCCACAGGTATCACTGAAGCTTTCTTT. It translates to CASSPIGSTGITEAFF.

The chain uses TRBV9 and TRBJ2-7; D is ambiguous. Germline V CDR1 and CDR2: SGDLS, YYNGEE. The V gene lost 4 bases and the J gene lost 3 bases, with 14 bases spanning the gap. The CDR3 runs to 14 residues. The CDR3 sequence: CASSPSARGYEQYF. In DNA, the CDR3 is TGTGCCAGCAGCCCATCGGCTCGAGGCTACGAGCAGTACTTC.

Only one count was recorded for this clone. The genes are TRBV29-1 and TRBJ2-1; 10 bases align to TRBD2. This CDR3 spans 14 amino acids. Germline loops: CDR1 SQVTM, CDR2 ANQGSEA. V gave up 6 bases and J gave up 3 bases; unmatched junction bases: 5. CDR3 coding DNA: TGCAGCGTGCAAATAGCGGGGGGCTACAATGAGCAGTTCTTC. Translated, it gives CSVQIAGGYNEQFF.